This T cell receptor (beta chain) was sequenced for a study of Ad26.COV2.S vaccination and SARS-CoV-2 variants. This clone was detected only once. Its matching antigen is unknown. The CDR3 spans 11 residues. Germline V gives CDR1 DFQATT, CDR2 SNEGSKA (reference sequence). V lost 5 bases and J 5 bases, leaving 10 bases between the germline ends. Whole-study findings and limits: The TCR breadth and depth analyses may have understated or missed part of the total T cell responses. Non-spike TCR breadth was similar in vaccine and placebo recipients. Spike-specific CD8+ and CD4+ T cell responses reportedly showed substantial breadth after vaccination. Vaccine recipients had higher spike-specific TCR breadth than placebo recipients.

The protocol was immunoSEQ multiplex PCR, while the TCRdb copy is restricted to in-frame clones and leaves out a portion. In the table there are over 130,000 clones, 86% of which are singletons. Sequenced material: peripheral blood, taken after recovery from COVID-19. The chain couples TRBV20-1 to TRBJ2-7, with D tentatively TRBD2 (5 bases). This TCR derives from a human donor who had recovered from COVID-19. DNA of the CDR3: TGCAGTGCTGCTCCTAGCAACGAGCAGTACTTC. Encoded protein: CSAAPSNEQYF.